The 24 T cell receptor beta chains below come from one sample, sequenced in a study of response to subunit inactivated influenza vaccine. MiXCR was run by TCRdb on the RT-PCR reads, yielding one entry per CDR3 protein. The table includes roughly 500,000 distinct CDR3 sequences, approximately 15% detected once. The material was CD4+ T cells sorted from PBMCs, obtained roughly 24 months after vaccination. The receptors shown here come from a man in his fifties or sixties who received an inactivated influenza vaccine.

This clonotype was detected only a few times. V usage is TRBV7-2 and J usage is TRBJ1-2; tentative D call: TRBD1 (5 bases). The CDR3 extends over 14 amino acids. The germline V and J ends were trimmed by 1 base and 2 bases, with 8 bases remaining between them. From germline, CDR1 is SGHTA and CDR2 FQGNSA. DNA for the CDR3: TGTGCCAGCAGCTTAGTTCGGACAAACTATGGCTACACCTTC. Its protein product is CASSLVRTNYGYTF.

The chain employs TRBV7-2 and TRBJ1-2; the D gene is possibly TRBD1 (6 bases). The CDR3 loop spans 12 amino acids. Germline assignment: CDR1 SGHTA and CDR2 FQGNSA. V was trimmed by 5 bases and J by 3 bases, leaving 7 bases between them. The CDR3 reads CASSQGYYGYTF. The CDR3 coding sequence is TGTGCCAGCAGCCAGGGGTACTATGGCTACACCTTC.

The table lists this clonotype with a few counts. The chain uses TRBV5-1 and TRBJ2-2, with a weak D call TRBD2 (6 bases). Deletions cut 5 bases from V and 4 bases from J, with 12 bases between. This CDR3 is built from 14 residues. In germline, CDR1 is SGHRS, CDR2 YFSETQ. DNA of the CDR3: TGCGCCAGCAGTGGAGCAGCGGGCACCGGGGAGCTGTTTTTT. Translated, it gives CASSGAAGTGELFF.

This clonotype has just a few counts. This chain joins TRBV25-1 and TRBJ2-5; D perhaps matches TRBD1 (5 bases). The CDR3 consists of 15 residues. Germline assignment: CDR1 MGHDK and CDR2 SYGVNS. Trimming pared 2 bases from V and 2 bases from J, leaving 12 bases between. CDR3 sequence (DNA): TGTGCCAGCAGTGAAATGATAGGGGTACAAGAGACCCAGTACTTC. Amino acid sequence: CASSEMIGVQETQYF.

The chain employs TRBV7-8 and TRBJ2-2; 12 bases are a match to TRBD1. The CDR3 runs to 16 residues. Germline V CDR1 and CDR2: SGHVS, FQNEAQ. Unmatched junction bases numbered 4, after V lost 2 bases and J lost 6 bases. The CDR3 region has the DNA TGTGCCAGCAGCTTAAGCGGGACAGGGGGCTCCGGGGAGCTGTTTTTT. This sequence encodes CASSLSGTGGSGELFF.

This clonotype was seen repeatedly, ten times or more. For the CDR3, the DNA is TGTGCCAGCAGCCTCAGACAGGGTCGGGAGCAGTACTTC. Amino acid sequence: CASSLRQGREQYF. This chain connects TRBV7-2 to TRBJ2-7, with 7 nucleotides matching TRBD1. Looked up from germline, CDR1 is SGHTA and CDR2 is FQGNSA. This CDR3 is built from 13 residues. Trimming removed 5 bases from V and 7 bases from J; junction bases left unmatched: 8.

The V call is TRBV7-9, the J call TRBJ2-3; D is possibly TRBD2 (5 bases). Trimming removed 1 base from V and 0 bases from J, with 11 bases in between. Germline assignment: CDR1 SEHNR and CDR2 FQNEAQ (reference sequence). The CDR3 is 16 residues long. DNA of the CDR3: TGTGCCAGCAGCTTAGTATCGGGGTCTAGCACAGATACGCAGTATTTT. Translation: CASSLVSGSSTDTQYF. The full variable domain, its missing parts supplied by reference TRBV7-9 and TRBJ2-3, is DTGVSQNPRHKITKRGQNVTFRCDPISEHNRLYWYRQTLGQGPEFLTYFQNEAQLEKSRLLSDRFSAERPKGSFSTLEIQRTEQGDSAMYLCASSLVSGSSTDTQYFGPGTRLTVL.

This chain joins TRBV12-5 and TRBJ2-3; TRBD1 matches at 7 bases. Germline CDR1 LGHNT, CDR2 FRNRAP. This CDR3 has 14 amino acids. Trimming removed 3 bases from V and 8 bases from J; junction bases left unmatched: 8. The CDR3 bases are TGTGCTAGTGGTTTACAGGGGCGTATCGGTACGCAGTATTTT. Translation gives CASGLQGRIGTQYF. Supplemented by reference TRBV12-5 and TRBJ2-3, the full variable domain reads DARVTQTPRHKVTEMGQEVTMRCQPILGHNTVFWYRQTMMQGLELLAYFRNRAPLDDSGMPKDRFSAEMPDATLATLKIQPSEPRDSAVYFCASGLQGRIGTQYFGPGTRLTVL.

J is TRBJ1-5 and V is TRBV28; D not certain. In germline, CDR1 is MDHEN, CDR2 SYDVKM. V was shortened by 3 bases and J by 0 bases, with 9 bases between the two germline ends. The CDR3 has 15 residues. CDR3 protein: CASSFGWRSNQPQHF. The CDR3 nucleotides are TGTGCCAGCAGTTTCGGGTGGCGTAGCAATCAGCCCCAGCATTTT.

This clonotype occurred a few times. The genes are TRBV7-9 and TRBJ2-1; D call uncertain. The length of the CDR3 is 15 residues. CDR1 and CDR2 (germline): SEHNR, FQNEAQ (reference sequence). V lost 3 bases and J lost 2, with 11 bases in between. The CDR3 nucleotides read TGTGCCAGCAGCTTGGACCAGATAACCTACAATGAGCAGTTCTTC. It specifies CASSLDQITYNEQFF. The variable domain in full, with the rest retrieved from reference TRBV7-9 and TRBJ2-1, is DTGVSQNPRHKITKRGQNVTFRCDPISEHNRLYWYRQTLGQGPEFLTYFQNEAQLEKSRLLSDRFSAERPKGSFSTLEIQRTEQGDSAMYLCASSLDQITYNEQFFGPGTRLTVL.

This clonotype turned up a few times. The genes are TRBV29-1 and TRBJ2-2; 14 bases map to TRBD2. The CDR3 consists of 16 residues. Germline V gene data show CDR1 as SQVTM and CDR2 as ANQGSEA. V lost 5 bases, J lost 3 bases, and 5 bases stayed unmatched. The CDR3 nucleotides read TGCAGCGTTATTGGACTAGCGGGGGGAGACACCGGGGAGCTGTTTTTT. Translated: CSVIGLAGGDTGELFF.

This clonotype was seen repeatedly, ten times or more. This CDR3 is CSARGTSGSLSEQYF. CDR3 sequence (DNA): TGCAGTGCTAGAGGTACTAGCGGGAGTTTGTCCGAGCAGTACTTC. The V gene is TRBV20-1, the J gene TRBJ2-7; 11 positions agree with TRBD2. The germline V gene encodes CDR1 DFQATT and CDR2 SNEGSKA (reference sequence). After removal of 1 base from V and 6 bases from J, the junction contained 8 bases not matched to a gene. The CDR3 is 15 residues long.

This clonotype has a handful of counts. This chain joins TRBV6-2 or TRBV6-3 and TRBJ2-2, with a possible D match to TRBD2 (6 bases). This CDR3 region has 16 residues. Deletions cut 1 base from V and 4 bases from J, with 13 bases between. Germline V gene sequence: CDR1 MNHEY, CDR2 SVGEGT. In nucleotides, the CDR3 is TGTGCCAGCAGTTACTATGGGGGAGGAGGCACCGGGGAGCTGTTTTTT. It encodes CASSYYGGGGTGELFF.

This sequence joins TRBV10-3 and TRBJ2-7, with TRBD1 matching 10 bases. V gave up 6 bases and J gave up 5 bases; unmatched junction bases: 7. Germline V gene data show CDR1 as ENHRY and CDR2 as SYGVKD. The CDR3 sequence is 14 residues long. CDR3 nucleotide sequence: TGTGCCATCAGGCCGGCGGGACAGGGGCACGAGCAGTACTTC. It encodes CAIRPAGQGHEQYF.

This chain joins TRBV30 and TRBJ1-1; D ambiguous. CDR1 is GTSNPN and CDR2 is SVGIG in the germline V gene (reference sequence). Trimming pared 1 base from V and 4 bases from J, leaving 7 bases between. The CDR3 loop spans 12 amino acids. The CDR3 DNA reads as TGTGCCTGGAGTGAATCTAGCACTGAAGCTTTCTTT. This translates into CAWSESSTEAFF.

This clonotype was seen many times. The J gene is TRBJ2-2, the V gene TRBV28, with D tentatively TRBD1 (6 bases). Germline assignment: CDR1 MDHEN and CDR2 SYDVKM. Trimming stripped 7 bases from V and 6 bases from J, with 30 bases between. The CDR3 contains 19 residues. The CDR3 DNA reads as TGTGCCAGCACTGTGGGTACAGGGTCGGTGATAAAGGTTGCCGGGGAGCTGTTTTTT. Translation: CASTVGTGSVIKVAGELFF.

The chain employs TRBV12-3 or TRBV12-4 and TRBJ2-7, with TRBD2 matching 7 bases. The length of the CDR3 is 14 residues. The V segment lost 0 bases and the J segment 7 bases; nucleotides outside the gene matches: 6. The chain's CDR3 is CASSLAGGLKEQYF. The CDR3 nucleotides are TGTGCCAGCAGTTTAGCGGGGGGGTTGAAAGAGCAGTACTTC.

This rearrangement joins TRBV9 to TRBJ2-3; 8 positions match TRBD1. CDR1 and CDR2 from the germline V gene are SGDLS and YYNGEE. CDR3 length: 16 residues. J gave up 0 bases and V 0 bases, and 3 bases lay outside the gene matches. In nucleotides, the CDR3 is TGTGCCAGCAGCGTAGGGACAGGGTCCAGCACAGATACGCAGTATTTT. Translating it yields CASSVGTGSSTDTQYF.

The V and J genes are TRBV4-3 and TRBJ1-2; D remains ambiguous. The germline CDR1 and CDR2 sequences are LGHNA and YSLEER. This CDR3 contains 14 residues. Trimming stripped 4 bases from V and 6 bases from J, with 15 bases between. CDR3 DNA: TGCGCCAGCAGCCCACTCAAAGAGGCGGATGGCTACACCTTC. Protein sequence: CASSPLKEADGYTF.

This clonotype was recorded at least ten times. A junction boundary mismatches the germline segment, possibly from a read error. The rearrangement links TRBV5-1 to TRBJ1-6; the D is unclear. CDR3 length: 13 amino acids. The germline CDR1 and CDR2 sequences are SGHRS and YFSETQ. CDR3 sequence reads: CASSLDGYSPLHF. The CDR3 nucleotides are TGTGCCAGCAGTTTAGATGGGTATTCACCCCTCCACTTT. Supplemented by reference TRBV5-1 and TRBJ1-6, the full variable domain reads KAGVTQTPRYLIKTRGQQVTLSCSPISGHRSVSWYQQTPGQGLQFLFEYFSETQRNKGNFPGRFSGRQFSNSRSEMNVSTLELGDSALYLCASSLDGYSPLHFGNGTRLTVT.

The chain combines TRBV7-9 with TRBJ2-5, with TRBD2 identical over 8 bases. Germline V gene data show CDR1 as SEHNR and CDR2 as FQNEAQ (reference sequence). This CDR3 has 14 residues. The V segment lost 5 bases and the J segment 5 bases; nucleotides outside the gene matches: 7. This chain's CDR3 is CASSRGGPRETQYF. DNA of the CDR3: TGTGCCAGCAGCCGGGGGGGTCCCCGGGAGACCCAGTACTTC.

Only a few counts were recorded for this clonotype. One junction end disagrees with the germline gene, perhaps due to a read error. This chain uses TRBV20-1 with TRBJ1-6, with D maybe TRBD1 (5 bases). CDR1 is DFQATT, CDR2 SNEGSKA, per germline (reference sequence). The CDR3 consists of 19 residues. The CDR3 DNA reads TGCAGTGCTAGAGTTGACAGAAAGACAGTCTTCGGCGAATATTCGCCCCTCCACTTT. Translated, it gives CSARVDRKTVFGEYSPLHF.

This clonotype was counted between two and nine times. The J gene is TRBJ2-7, the V gene TRBV29-1; 10 positions agree with TRBD2. This CDR3 has 13 amino acids. Germline trimming cut 6 bases from V and 4 bases from J; bases unmatched to any gene: 6. From germline, CDR1 is SQVTM and CDR2 ANQGSEA. CDR3 nucleotide sequence: TGCAGCGTCGGGACTAGCGAGGTATACGAGCAGTACTTC. It encodes CSVGTSEVYEQYF.

As DNA, the CDR3 is TGTGCCAGCAGTTCACCGGGATTACAAGGACTAGCCGACTACGAGCAGTACTTC. Protein product: CASSSPGLQGLADYEQYF. V is TRBV6-2 or TRBV6-3 and J is TRBJ2-7, with 8 nucleotides matching TRBD2. Germline-derived CDR1 and CDR2 are MNHEY and SVGEGT. Trimming cost V 4 bases and J 3 bases; bases outside gene matches: 17. CDR3 length equals 18 residues.